The next 25 T cell receptor beta chains were all read from a single sample in a study of T cell repertoires in cytomegalovirus infection. Antigens of these TCRs are unknown. TCRdb processed the reads anew with MiXCR; each CDR3 protein has one entry. The data contain around 750,000 distinct CDR3 sequences, approximately 32% of them seen just once; the ten biggest clones take up around 12%. The sequencing here drew on cultured CD8+ T cells from PBMCs, taken from culture after CMV antigen stimulation. Source of these receptors: a human donor in good health (CMV status not recorded). Some clones in this sample may be carry-over from other donors' samples.

The rearrangement uses TRBV5-1 and TRBJ2-1, with 7 positions matching TRBD2. Trimming took 3 bases from V and 9 from J; bases not matched to a gene: 12. This CDR3 is 15 amino acids long. Germline V gene sequence: CDR1 SGHRS, CDR2 YFSETQ. CDR3 amino acids: CASSSLADPRGEQFF. The CDR3 nucleotides are TGCGCCAGCAGCTCCCTAGCGGATCCTCGGGGTGAGCAGTTCTTC.

This clonotype was counted many times. The chain carries TRBV27 and TRBJ2-3, with 7 positions matching TRBD2. The CDR3 spans 12 residues. Germline V gives CDR1 MNHEY, CDR2 SMNVEV (reference sequence). The V and J ends lost 11 bases and 6 bases, in that order; junction bases with no gene match: 8. CDR3 bases: TGTGCCGTAAGCGGGGCCGGGGATACGCAGTATTTT. Translation: CAVSGAGDTQYF.

This clonotype was seen a handful of times. The genes are TRBV7-9 and TRBJ1-1; 8 positions agree with TRBD1. Germline-derived CDR1 and CDR2 are SEHNR and FQNEAQ (reference sequence). CDR3 length: 16 residues. V lost 1 base and J lost 6; bases outside the gene matches: 10. Written as DNA, the CDR3 is TGTGCCAGCAGCTTAGAGTCAGGGGGCTCCACGTCTGAAGCTTTCTTT. This codes for CASSLESGGSTSEAFF.

This clonotype was observed a few times. The chain recombines TRBV7-9 with TRBJ2-3, with 12 positions matching TRBD2. The junction had 12 bases not matched to a gene; V was cut back by 4 bases and J by 1 base. The CDR3 consists of 19 residues. Germline V gene lookup returns CDR1 SEHNR and CDR2 FQNEAQ (reference sequence). The CDR3 nucleotides read TGTGCCAGCAGCTCAACTACTAGCGGGGGGCCCCAAGGCACAGATACGCAGTATTTT. Translation gives CASSSTTSGGPQGTDTQYF. The whole variable domain, remainder taken from reference TRBV7-9 and TRBJ2-3, is DTGVSQNPRHKITKRGQNVTFRCDPISEHNRLYWYRQTLGQGPEFLTYFQNEAQLEKSRLLSDRFSAERPKGSFSTLEIQRTEQGDSAMYLCASSSTTSGGPQGTDTQYFGPGTRLTVL.

Turning to this clonotype: This may arise from a read error, as a much more abundant clone is one base away. The chain carries TRBV7-8 and TRBJ2-7; the D gene is possibly TRBD1 (6 bases). Germline lookup yields CDR1 SGHVS and CDR2 FQNEAQ. The CDR3 has 14 residues. CDR3 region: CANSLGDMSREQYF. As DNA, the CDR3 is TGTGCCAACAGCTTAGGGGACATGAGTAGGGAGCAGTACTTC.

Note on this clonotype: This may be a read error: a much more frequent sequence differs by one nucleotide. The V and J genes are TRBV7-8 and TRBJ2-1; D remains ambiguous. TRBJ2-7 explains the end of the DNA better; the J call may be wrong. Germline CDR1 is SGHVS and CDR2 is FQNEAQ. CDR3 size: 18 residues. For the CDR3, the DNA is TGTGCCAGCAGCTTAGGGGTGGAACTCTTTCTCGCTTGGGATGAGCAGTACTTC. Its translation: CASSLGVELFLAWDEQYF.

The J gene is TRBJ2-2, the V gene TRBV27; D is uncertain. V lost 5 bases and J lost 4, with 20 bases in between. The germline gives CDR1 MNHEY, CDR2 SMNVEV (reference sequence). The CDR3 sequence is 17 residues long. As DNA, the CDR3 is TGTGCCAGCAGTACCCCGGGCAGTCTCCAAGTCACCGGGGAGCTGTTTTTT. Protein product: CASSTPGSLQVTGELFF.

The V and J genes are TRBV7-9 and TRBJ2-4, with D maybe TRBD2 (6 bases). The CDR3 runs to 15 residues. The germline gives CDR1 SEHNR, CDR2 FQNEAQ (reference sequence). V was clipped by 1 base and J by 6 bases, with 13 bases between them. CDR3 in DNA: TGTGCCAGCAGCTTAGGAGGGGAGGTGGGAAACATTCAGTACTTC. Encoded protein: CASSLGGEVGNIQYF.

This clonotype was counted at least ten times. The chain carries TRBV7-2 and TRBJ2-3; TRBD1 might be the D (6 bases). V shed 1 base and J shed 3 bases, with 11 bases lying between them. This CDR3 has 15 amino acids. CDR1 and CDR2 (germline): SGHTA, FQGNSA. CDR3 sequence: CASSLVDRTTDTQYF. The CDR3 bases are TGTGCCAGCAGCTTAGTCGACAGGACTACAGATACGCAGTATTTT.

This clonotype appeared a few times. The chain couples TRBV25-1 to TRBJ1-2; D remains ambiguous. V lost 9 bases and J 3 bases, leaving 11 bases between the germline ends. The CDR3 has 12 amino acids. From germline, CDR1 is MGHDK and CDR2 SYGVNS. CDR3 in amino acids: CASETGYYGYTF. The CDR3 DNA reads as TGTGCCAGTGAAACCGGGTACTATGGCTACACCTTC.

This rearrangement joins TRBV7-2 to TRBJ2-5; D call uncertain. Germline values: CDR1 SGHTA, CDR2 FQGNSA. This CDR3 region has 13 residues. Deletions cut 5 bases from V and 14 bases from J, with 21 bases between. The CDR3 protein is CASSLHTSTPSYF. The CDR3 DNA reads TGTGCCAGCAGCCTCCATACTTCCACCCCCTCTTACTTC.

This clonotype was found many times. This chain joins TRBV7-2 and TRBJ2-2; 7 bases align to TRBD1. Germline-derived CDR1 and CDR2 are SGHTA and FQGNSA. This CDR3 spans 14 amino acids. The V gene end was trimmed by 3 bases and the J gene end by 5 bases; junction bases not matched to a gene: 3. CDR3 region: CASSFVQGTGELFF. In DNA, the CDR3 is TGTGCCAGCAGCTTCGTACAGGGGACCGGGGAGCTGTTTTTT.

Comments on this clonotype: One junction end disagrees with the germline gene, perhaps due to a read error. This chain uses TRBV7-2 with TRBJ1-1; D is unclear. Germline V CDR1 and CDR2: SGHTA, FQGNSA. The CDR3 runs 12 residues. The CDR3 sequence is CVSSLGGSEAFF. CDR3 coding DNA: TGTGTCAGCAGCTTAGGTGGCTCCGAAGCTTTCTTT. Full variable domain (outside the CDR3, taken from reference TRBV7-2 and TRBJ1-1): GAGVSQSPSNKVTEKGKDVELRCDPISGHTALYWYRQSLGQGLEFLIYFQGNSAPDKSGLPSDRFSAERTGGSVSTLTIQRTQQEDSAVYLCVSSLGGSEAFFGQGTRLTVV.

This clonotype was found a few times. The V and J genes are TRBV6-1 and TRBJ2-1; D gene unclear. The ends were cut back, 0 bases at V and 0 bases at J, with 9 bases in the middle. This CDR3 contains 16 residues. Germline V CDR1 and CDR2: MNHNS, SASEGT. CDR3 bases: TGTGCCAGCAGTGAAGCCGGGTGGAGCTCCTACAATGAGCAGTTCTTC. Translated: CASSEAGWSSYNEQFF.

This clonotype was counted only a few times. V gene TRBV27 combines with J gene TRBJ2-2, with D possibly being TRBD2 (6 bases). CDR1 and CDR2 from the germline V gene are MNHEY and SMNVEV (reference sequence). This CDR3 is 13 amino acids long. V lost 6 bases, J lost 6 bases, and 11 bases lay in between. Here the CDR3 reads CASRPGLPGELFF. CDR3 nucleotides: TGTGCCAGCAGACCGGGACTCCCCGGGGAGCTGTTTTTT.

There are many counts of this clonotype. J is TRBJ2-3 and V is TRBV7-9; 9 bases match TRBD2. The CDR3 consists of 14 residues. V gave up 4 bases and J gave up 2 bases; unmatched junction bases: 1. Germline V CDR1 and CDR2: SEHNR, FQNEAQ (reference sequence). Here the CDR3 reads CASSSSGATDTQYF. The CDR3 DNA follows: TGTGCCAGCAGCTCTAGCGGGGCCACAGATACGCAGTATTTT.

This clonotype was seen a handful of times. The CDR3 is CASILTRGSNTGELFF. The CDR3 coding sequence is TGTGCCAGCATTTTAACCAGGGGCTCGAACACCGGGGAGCTGTTTTTT. This chain connects TRBV7-6 to TRBJ2-2; perhaps TRBD1 as D (6 bases). V lost 7 bases and J lost 0, with 15 bases in between. CDR3 length: 16 residues. Germline V CDR1 and CDR2: SGHVS, FNYEAQ.

The V and J genes are TRBV29-1 and TRBJ2-7, with D unresolved. The V end was cut by 5 bases, the J end by 0 bases, with 11 bases between. The CDR3 spans 13 residues. Germline lookup yields CDR1 SQVTM and CDR2 ANQGSEA. As DNA, the CDR3 is TGCAGCGTTTCTGGCCTTAGCTCCTACGAGCAGTACTTC. Protein sequence: CSVSGLSSYEQYF.

This clonotype was counted many times. The chain is built from TRBV7-2 and TRBJ2-2, with TRBD2 identical over 7 bases. V was clipped by 4 bases and J by 1 base; unmatched bases: 3. Germline values: CDR1 SGHTA, CDR2 FQGNSA. This CDR3 region has 15 residues. CDR3 coding DNA: TGTGCCAGCAGCTCCGGGACTATGAACACCGGGGAGCTGTTTTTT. Translating it yields CASSSGTMNTGELFF.

This clonotype was found many times. The chain combines TRBV7-8 with TRBJ1-2; D is possibly TRBD1 (6 bases). Germline CDR1 reads SGHVS; CDR2 reads FQNEAQ. V was clipped by 2 bases and J by 4 bases, with 17 bases between them. The CDR3 is 16 amino acids. The CDR3 coding sequence is TGTGCCAGCAGCTTACTAAGCACGGGGGCTGGCTATGGCTACACCTTC. Translated, it gives CASSLLSTGAGYGYTF.

The chain is built from TRBV4-2 and TRBJ1-6; D is undetermined. The ends were cut back, 3 bases at V and 6 bases at J, with 15 bases in the middle. CDR3 length equals 16 residues. Germline CDR1 LGHNA, CDR2 YNFKEQ. The chain's CDR3 is CASSQDLGLINSPLHF. The CDR3 region has the DNA TGTGCCAGCAGCCAGGACCTCGGACTGATTAATTCACCCCTCCACTTT.

The chain carries TRBV27 and TRBJ2-7; 9 bases are a match to TRBD1. In germline, CDR1 is MNHEY, CDR2 SMNVEV (reference sequence). Trimming cost V 6 bases and J 4 bases; bases outside gene matches: 4. The CDR3 is 13 residues long. The CDR3 here is CASSYRGHYEQYF. Here the CDR3 DNA reads TGTGCCAGCAGCTACAGGGGGCATTACGAGCAGTACTTC.

This clonotype was detected ten times or more. The chain is built from TRBV7-2 and TRBJ2-1, with a possible D match to TRBD2 (6 bases). CDR1 SGHTA and CDR2 FQGNSA come from the germline V gene. V was trimmed by 3 bases and J by 3 bases, leaving 12 bases between them. This CDR3 has 15 residues. The CDR3 bases are TGTGCCAGCAGCTTCGCGGGCGGGGTCTACAATGAGCAGTTCTTC. Translating gives CASSFAGGVYNEQFF.

This rearrangement joins TRBV9 to TRBJ1-1; maybe TRBD1 (5 bases). V dropped 0 bases and J dropped 4 bases, with 10 bases sitting between them. Germline CDR1 and CDR2: SGDLS and YYNGEE. The CDR3 runs 14 residues. CDR3 in DNA: TGTGCCAGCAGCGTAGGGGGGGTAGGCACTGAAGCTTTCTTT. Amino acid sequence: CASSVGGVGTEAFF.

The sample holds a few counts of this clonotype. The chain couples TRBV19 to TRBJ2-4; D gene uncertain. The germline V gene encodes CDR1 LNHDA and CDR2 SQIVND (reference sequence). This CDR3 is 16 amino acids long. V was shortened by 5 bases and J by 7 bases, with 21 bases between the two germline ends. This CDR3 reads CASSLLRTNKENIQYF. CDR3 bases: TGTGCCAGTAGTCTCCTCCGCACGAATAAGGAGAACATTCAGTACTTC.